Listed here are 9 T cell receptor beta chains from one sample, sequenced in a study of T cell responses to AZD1222 COVID-19 vaccine. Clones were sequenced by immunoSEQ multiplex PCR, and TCRdb holds only the in-frame ones, with some missing. Among roughly 150,000 clones listed, approximately 91% were seen once. The sequenced sample was peripheral blood, obtained 28 days after the second AZD1222 dose. Receptors originate from an adult who received the AZD1222 COVID-19 vaccine.

The V call is TRBV6-5, the J call TRBJ1-2; D gene unclear. Between the trimmed V and J ends, which lost 6 bases and 4 bases, there was a span of 15 bases. Per the germline V gene, CDR1 is MNHEY and CDR2 is SVGAGI. This CDR3 spans 14 amino acids. CDR3 in amino acids: CASSLKDVIYGYTF. The CDR3 DNA sequence: TGTGCCAGCAGCCTTAAGGACGTAATCTATGGCTACACCTTC.

About this clone: Different DNA sequences within this sample yield the same CDR3. The CDR3 loop is CASSLRQGTDTQYF. For the CDR3, the DNA is TGCGCCAGCAGCTTACGGCAGGGCACAGATACGCAGTATTTT. The V and J genes are TRBV5-1 and TRBJ2-3, with D uncertain. Germline lookup yields CDR1 SGHRS and CDR2 YFSETQ. V lost 2 bases and J 1 base, leaving 8 bases between the germline ends. The CDR3 runs 14 residues.

The rearrangement links TRBV13 to TRBJ1-1; D might be TRBD1 (5 bases). Germline values: CDR1 PRHDT, CDR2 FYEKMQ (reference sequence). Trimming stripped 6 bases from V and 5 bases from J, with 22 bases between. The CDR3 has 16 residues. CDR3 loop: CASSHSGRWGGTEAFF. CDR3 DNA: TGTGCCAGCAGTCATAGCGGGCGCTGGGGGGGAACTGAAGCTTTCTTT.

The J gene is TRBJ2-3, the V gene TRBV11-1; the D gene could be TRBD1 or TRBD2 (5 bases each). Per germline, CDR1 SGHAT and CDR2 FQDESV (reference sequence). V lost 5 bases, J lost 4 bases, and 16 bases lay in between. The CDR3 covers 15 residues. CDR3 amino acids: CASSRGAGPPDTQYF. CDR3 coding DNA: TGTGCCAGCAGCCGGGGAGCAGGGCCCCCAGATACGCAGTATTTT. Together with reference TRBV11-1 and TRBJ2-3, the CDR3 gives the full variable domain: EAEVAQSPRYKITEKSQAVAFWCDPISGHATLYWYRQILGQGPELLVQFQDESVVDDSQLPKDRFSAERLKGVDSTLKIQPAELGDSAMYLCASSRGAGPPDTQYFGPGTRLTVL.

V is TRBV7-3 and J is TRBJ2-1; a weak D match, TRBD2 (6 bases). This CDR3 spans 16 amino acids. Trimming left V 2 bases short and J 7 bases short, with 18 bases between. CDR1 is SGHTA, CDR2 FQGTGA, per germline. In DNA, the CDR3 is TGTGCCAGCAGCTTAGGAGGGGCGGCCCCGGGGAATGAGCAGTTCTTC. This gives the protein CASSLGGAAPGNEQFF.

Note on this clone: One junction end disagrees with the germline gene, perhaps due to a read error. Other nucleotide sequences from this sample produce the same CDR3. The chain recombines TRBV7-9 with TRBJ2-7; unclear D gene. CDR1 and CDR2 (germline): SEHNR, FQNEAQ (reference sequence). CDR3 length: 11 amino acids. The CDR3 protein is CASRSTYEQYF. CDR3 nucleotides: TGTGCCAGCAGATCTACCTACGAGCAGTACTTT.

The chain is built from TRBV4-3 and TRBJ2-7; possibly TRBD2 for D (6 bases). V lost 4 bases and J lost 5, with 15 bases in between. CDR1 and CDR2 from the germline V gene are LGHNA and YSLEER. This CDR3 has 14 residues. The CDR3 reads CASSPFGGYHEQYF. CDR3 nucleotide sequence: TGCGCCAGCAGCCCCTTTGGGGGGTACCACGAGCAGTACTTC.

This clone was seen only once. The chain carries TRBV27 and TRBJ1-2; D gene uncertain. V shed 5 bases and J shed 3 bases, with 16 bases lying between them. The CDR3 is made up of 15 amino acids. Germline V gene data show CDR1 as MNHEY and CDR2 as SMNVEV (reference sequence). For the CDR3, the DNA is TGTGCCAGCAGTAACGAAAAGGGTGTCGACTATGGCTACACCTTC. Amino acids: CASSNEKGVDYGYTF.

This clone has only a few counts. The chain combines TRBV3-1 (or the pseudogene TRBV3-2) with TRBJ1-2; D gene ambiguous. Germline V gives CDR1 LGHDT, CDR2 YNNKEL (reference sequence). The V end was cut by 3 bases, the J end by 0 bases, with 14 bases between. The CDR3 loop spans 16 amino acids. The CDR3 reads CASSHLDGRTNYGYTF. CDR3 bases: TGTGCCAGCAGCCATCTCGACGGGAGAACTAACTATGGCTACACCTTC.